The 32 T cell receptor beta chains below come from one sample, sequenced in a study of cytomegalovirus exposure and HLA in healthy donors. The repertoire was sequenced with immunoSEQ multiplex PCR; TCRdb's copy has only in-frame clones and lacks some. Of about 260,000 clones listed, roughly 87% were seen once; the top ten hold roughly 3%. Sequences were obtained from PBMCs. These receptors were collected from a woman in her thirties in good health and CMV-seronegative.

This sequence joins TRBV5-1 and TRBJ2-7, with TRBD2 matching 7 bases. J lost 3 bases, V lost 0 bases, and 0 bases had no gene match. The CDR3 sequence is 13 residues long. Germline CDR1 SGHRS, CDR2 YFSETQ. Here the CDR3 DNA reads TGCGCCAGCAGCTTGGCTAGCGGCTACGAGCAGTACTTC. Translating it yields CASSLASGYEQYF. Supplemented by reference TRBV5-1 and TRBJ2-7, the full variable domain reads KAGVTQTPRYLIKTRGQQVTLSCSPISGHRSVSWYQQTPGQGLQFLFEYFSETQRNKGNFPGRFSGRQFSNSRSEMNVSTLELGDSALYLCASSLASGYEQYFGPGTRLTVT.

This clone occurred a few times. This chain uses TRBV15 with TRBJ2-1; TRBD1 might be the D (6 bases). The CDR3 contains 15 residues. Germline CDR1 LNHNV, CDR2 YYDKDF (reference sequence). V was trimmed by 9 bases and J by 0 bases, leaving 15 bases between them. The CDR3 protein is CATGKPGASYNEQFF. CDR3 DNA sequence: TGTGCCACGGGTAAGCCAGGGGCCTCCTACAATGAGCAGTTCTTC.

As regards this clone: This same CDR3 is encoded by further DNA sequences in the sample. The V gene is TRBV6-5, the J gene TRBJ1-1; TRBD1 matches 8 bases. The CDR3 length is 14 residues. With 2 bases clipped from V and 5 bases from J, the junction kept 4 bases outside the gene matches. Germline CDR1 MNHEY, CDR2 SVGAGI. CDR3: CASSYGQGGTEAFF. CDR3 nucleotide sequence: TGTGCCAGCAGTTACGGACAGGGCGGGACTGAAGCTTTCTTT.

This rearrangement joins TRBV7-8 to TRBJ2-7; D possibly corresponds to TRBD1 (5 bases). The CDR3 spans 14 residues. Germline V lookup: CDR1 SGHVS, CDR2 FQNEAQ. The germline V and J ends were trimmed by 9 bases and 0 bases, with 15 bases remaining between them. The CDR3: CASFDRMSSYEQYF. CDR3 sequence (DNA): TGTGCCAGTTTTGACAGAATGAGCTCCTACGAGCAGTACTTC.

The chain has TRBV7-9 and TRBJ1-5; perhaps TRBD1 as D (6 bases). Germline CDR1 is SEHNR and CDR2 is FQNEAQ (reference sequence). Between the trimmed V and J ends, which lost 1 base and 5 bases, there was a span of 9 bases. There are 14 residues in the CDR3. The CDR3 is CASSLGGGDQPQHF. The CDR3 bases are TGTGCCAGCAGCTTAGGAGGGGGGGATCAGCCCCAGCATTTT.

The CDR3 bases are TGTGCCAGCAGTTTTTCCCCTCAATGGGAGCAGTTCTTC. Its protein is CASSFSPQWEQFF. The rearrangement joins TRBV27 to TRBJ2-1; D remains unclear. V gave up 3 bases and J gave up 10 bases, with 13 bases separating them. Germline assignment: CDR1 MNHEY and CDR2 SMNVEV (reference sequence). The CDR3 contains 13 residues.

The chain carries TRBV28 and TRBJ2-3; no firm D call. The CDR3 is 12 residues long. Between the trimmed V and J ends, which lost 7 bases and 5 bases, there was a span of 10 bases. Germline V gene lookup returns CDR1 MDHEN and CDR2 SYDVKM. In DNA form, the CDR3 reads TGTGCCAGCATGGGAAAGCTAGATACGCAGTATTTT. It yields the protein CASMGKLDTQYF.

The chain joins TRBV11-3 to TRBJ2-1; D remains unclear. Per the germline V gene, CDR1 is SGHNT and CDR2 is YENEEA. V was pared by 0 bases and J by 5 bases, with 14 bases between. The CDR3 has 16 residues. This chain's CDR3 is CASSLDGLVQNNEQFF. CDR3 sequence (DNA): TGTGCCAGCAGCTTAGATGGTCTAGTCCAGAACAATGAGCAGTTCTTC.

The chain carries TRBV2 and TRBJ1-1, with TRBD1 identical over 7 bases. Germline loops: CDR1 SNHLY, CDR2 FYNNEI. V gave up 0 bases and J gave up 3 bases; unmatched junction bases: 4. The CDR3 runs 15 residues. This chain's CDR3 is CASSEASRGDTEAFF. The CDR3 bases are TGTGCCAGCAGTGAAGCGTCCAGGGGGGACACTGAAGCTTTCTTT. The full variable domain, rest sourced from reference TRBV2 and TRBJ1-1, is EPEVTQTPSHQVTQMGQEVILRCVPISNHLYFYWYRQILGQKVEFLVSFYNNEISEKSEIFDDQFSVERPDGSNFTLKIRSTKLEDSAMYFCASSEASRGDTEAFFGQGTRLTVV.

The chain is built from TRBV27 and TRBJ1-3; D not resolved. Germline V gives CDR1 MNHEY, CDR2 SMNVEV (reference sequence). This CDR3 comprises 16 residues. V lost 0 bases to trimming and J lost 4 bases, with 13 bases between them. CDR3 amino acids: CASSLSLPSAGNTIYF. CDR3 nucleotides: TGTGCCAGCAGTTTATCGCTCCCAAGCGCGGGAAACACCATATATTTT.

The gene calls are TRBV4-1 and TRBJ2-7, with D possibly called TRBD1 or TRBD2 (5 bases each). CDR1 MGHRA and CDR2 YSYEKL come from the germline V gene. Trimming cost V 1 base and J 0 bases, with 19 bases left between them. The CDR3 length is 18 residues. The CDR3 sequence: CASSQVQSGPGPSYEQYF. For the CDR3, the DNA is TGCGCCAGCAGCCAAGTTCAAAGCGGACCAGGGCCCTCCTACGAGCAGTACTTC.

This rearrangement joins TRBV28 to TRBJ2-3; 14 bases agree with TRBD2. Germline values: CDR1 MDHEN, CDR2 SYDVKM. This CDR3 is 18 amino acids long. The ends lost 3 bases at V and 4 bases at J; junction bases unmatched: 9. CDR3 protein: CASSLTGTSGSSADTQYF. In DNA, the CDR3 is TGTGCCAGCAGTTTGACCGGGACTAGCGGGAGTTCCGCAGATACGCAGTATTTT.

J is TRBJ1-5 and V is TRBV4-3; D is unresolved. This CDR3 contains 13 residues. CDR1 LGHNA and CDR2 YSLEER come from the germline V gene. Trimming stripped 0 bases from V and 7 bases from J, with 7 bases between. CDR3 nucleotide sequence: TGCGCCAGCAGCCAAGACCTTGACCAGCCCCAGCATTTT. This encodes CASSQDLDQPQHF.

This rearrangement joins TRBV7-3 to TRBJ2-5; D is ambiguous. There are 14 residues in the CDR3. CDR1 is SGHTA and CDR2 is FQGTGA in the germline V gene. Trimming removed 2 bases from V and 5 bases from J, with 12 bases in between. This CDR3 is CASSLGYPGETQYF. The CDR3 DNA reads as TGTGCCAGCAGCTTAGGGTACCCTGGGGAGACCCAGTACTTC.

The V and J genes are TRBV15 and TRBJ2-2, with TRBD1 identical over 7 bases. The CDR3 totals 15 residues. The germline V gene encodes CDR1 LNHNV and CDR2 YYDKDF (reference sequence). Trimming cost V 0 bases and J 6 bases; bases outside gene matches: 4. The CDR3 region has the DNA TGTGCCACCAGCAGAGATCGTGGACAGGCCGGGGAGCTGTTTTTT. Protein sequence: CATSRDRGQAGELFF.

The chain uses TRBV4-3 and TRBJ2-7; 12 bases are shared with TRBD2. Germline trimming cut 4 bases from V and 5 bases from J; bases unmatched to any gene: 9. Germline CDR1 is LGHNA and CDR2 is YSLEER. This CDR3 spans 16 amino acids. CDR3 amino acids: CASSLRTSGNKDEQYF. In DNA form, the CDR3 reads TGCGCCAGCAGCCTCCGGACTAGCGGGAATAAGGACGAGCAGTACTTC.

The rearrangement uses TRBV6-5 and TRBJ2-7; 8 bases agree with TRBD1. Germline lookup yields CDR1 MNHEY and CDR2 SVGAGI. The junction had 1 base not matched to a gene; V was cut back by 3 bases and J by 6 bases. CDR3 length equals 12 residues. CDR3 sequence reads: CASSYTGGEQYF. In nucleotides, the CDR3 is TGTGCCAGCAGTTATACAGGGGGCGAGCAGTACTTC.

This rearrangement joins TRBV27 to TRBJ2-3, with 7 bases matching TRBD2. Germline values: CDR1 MNHEY, CDR2 SMNVEV (reference sequence). This CDR3 spans 15 amino acids. V was pared by 5 bases and J by 4 bases, with 9 bases of the junction left unmatched. Here the CDR3 DNA reads TGTGCCAGCAGTCCGCGGGACTACCTGCCAGATACGCAGTATTTT. Amino acids: CASSPRDYLPDTQYF.

This CDR3 is CASSPRGGVTGELFF. For the CDR3, the DNA is TGTGCCAGCAGTCCCAGGGGAGGGGTGACCGGGGAGCTGTTTTTT. The V and J genes are TRBV28 and TRBJ2-2; TRBD2 is a possible D gene (7 bases). Germline V gene data show CDR1 as MDHEN and CDR2 as SYDVKM. This CDR3 has 15 residues. V was shortened by 5 bases and J by 5 bases, with 15 bases between the two germline ends.

The chain carries TRBV5-4 and TRBJ2-7, with 7 positions matching TRBD1. In germline, CDR1 is SGHNT, CDR2 YYREEE (reference sequence). The CDR3 sequence is 14 residues long. With 3 bases clipped from V and 2 bases from J, the junction kept 5 bases outside the gene matches. The CDR3 nucleotides are TGTGCCAGCAGCTGGGGGACAGAAGCCTACGAGCAGTACTTC. Translation: CASSWGTEAYEQYF.

The chain couples TRBV27 to TRBJ2-3; 11 nucleotides line up with TRBD2. CDR3 size: 16 residues. Per germline, CDR1 MNHEY and CDR2 SMNVEV (reference sequence). After removal of 4 bases from V and 4 bases from J, the junction contained 7 bases not matched to a gene. The CDR3, as DNA: TGTGCCAGCAGTTCCTTAGCGGGAGGGTTCGCAGATACGCAGTATTTT. Its translation is CASSSLAGGFADTQYF.

The rearrangement links TRBV30 to TRBJ2-5; possible D gene TRBD1, 6 bases. The J call may not be correct, given that the DNA end is closer to TRBJ2-7. Germline-derived CDR1 and CDR2 are GTSNPN and SVGIG (reference sequence). This CDR3 contains 14 residues. CDR3 sequence (DNA): TGTGCCTGGGGGCCCGTATCAGGGGCCTACGAGCAGTACTTC. This sequence encodes CAWGPVSGAYEQYF.

The CDR3 loop reads CAWRGDRGRGRSYEQYF. DNA for the CDR3: TGTGCCTGGAGGGGGGACAGGGGGCGAGGTAGGTCCTACGAGCAGTACTTC. J is TRBJ2-7 and V is TRBV30, with 12 positions matching TRBD1. The CDR3 is 17 amino acids. Germline V gene lookup returns CDR1 GTSNPN and CDR2 SVGIG (reference sequence). The junction had 10 bases not matched to a gene; V was cut back by 3 bases and J by 1 base.

The genes are TRBV28 and TRBJ2-2, with 7 nucleotides matching TRBD2. The length of the CDR3 is 16 residues. CDR1 and CDR2 from the germline V gene are MDHEN and SYDVKM. V trimming: 2 bases; J trimming: 6 bases; junction bases outside the gene matches: 9. CDR3 DNA: TGTGCCAGCAGTTTAGTGGCGGGAGTTGATTCCGGGGAGCTGTTTTTT. Its protein product is CASSLVAGVDSGELFF.

This chain joins TRBV28 and TRBJ1-1, with D uncertain. Germline CDR1 reads MDHEN; CDR2 reads SYDVKM. Trimming pared 2 bases from V and 8 bases from J, leaving 12 bases between. The length of the CDR3 is 13 residues. CDR3 sequence: CASSLPLAAEAFF. The CDR3 DNA reads as TGTGCCAGCAGTTTACCCCTTGCCGCGGAAGCTTTCTTT.

This chain connects TRBV15 to TRBJ2-5; 10 positions agree with TRBD2. Germline values: CDR1 LNHNV, CDR2 YYDKDF (reference sequence). V gave up 1 base and J gave up 5 bases; unmatched junction bases: 10. This CDR3 has 17 residues. DNA for the CDR3: TGTGCCACCAGCAGAGGGGGAGCGGGAGGGTGGGTGGAGACCCAGTACTTC. Translating gives CATSRGGAGGWVETQYF.

This clone was seen once. The chain combines TRBV6-5 with TRBJ2-7; D possibly corresponds to TRBD2 (6 bases). Looked up from germline, CDR1 is MNHEY and CDR2 is SVGAGI. This CDR3 has 14 residues. Trimming shortened V by 5 bases and J by 1 base, and 12 bases separated the two germline ends. As DNA, the CDR3 is TGTGCCAGCAGTCCCGGGGGAGTATCCTACGAGCAGTACTTC. It is translated as CASSPGGVSYEQYF.

The J gene is TRBJ2-4, the V gene TRBV2; D call uncertain. The V and J ends lost 1 base and 3 bases respectively, with 10 bases between them. CDR3 length: 15 amino acids. Germline loops: CDR1 SNHLY, CDR2 FYNNEI. The CDR3 DNA reads TGTGCCAGCAGTGAAGGGGGTCTGAGCAAAAACATTCAGTACTTC. Amino acid sequence: CASSEGGLSKNIQYF.

The rearrangement links TRBV6-6 to TRBJ2-7; D gene ambiguous. The V end was cut by 5 bases, the J end by 3 bases, with 8 bases between. This CDR3 region has 12 residues. The germline gives CDR1 MNHNY, CDR2 SVGAGI (reference sequence). CDR3 DNA: TGTGCCAGCAGTCCCGTCCTCTACGAGCAGTACTTC. This translates into CASSPVLYEQYF.

The chain has TRBV29-1 and TRBJ2-7; a possible D gene is TRBD2 (5 bases). The CDR3 has 14 amino acids. Germline lookup yields CDR1 SQVTM and CDR2 ANQGSEA. V shed 1 base and J shed 5 bases, with 15 bases lying between them. CDR3 in amino acids: CSVEGEGGRNEQYF. Here the CDR3 DNA reads TGCAGCGTTGAAGGAGAGGGTGGTAGAAACGAGCAGTACTTC.

The chain couples TRBV2 to TRBJ2-7, with TRBD2 as a possible D gene (6 bases). Trimming shortened V by 5 bases and J by 4 bases, and 15 bases separated the two germline ends. This CDR3 comprises 14 residues. Germline V gives CDR1 SNHLY, CDR2 FYNNEI. CDR3 in DNA: TGTGCCAGCAGTTCGGGGCGTGGGGGGTACGAGCAGTACTTC. Translation gives CASSSGRGGYEQYF.

This chain links TRBV18 with TRBJ2-5; 7 bases are shared with TRBD1. Germline V CDR1 and CDR2: KGHSH, LQKENI. This CDR3 is built from 14 residues. J lost 5 bases, V lost 1 base, and 4 bases had no gene match. CDR3 residues: CASSPQGAAETQYF. CDR3 nucleotides: TGTGCCAGCTCACCACAGGGGGCGGCGGAGACCCAGTACTTC.